Sequencing of this T cell receptor beta chain was carried out in a study of OX40 agonist ivuxolimab in advanced cancers. Overall study: Cohort: approximately 83% men, mean age about 60, aged roughly 23 to 79. Of the participants, under 50% had some prior anti-PD-1, anti-PD-L1 or anti-CTLA-4 therapy, which was allowed.

Repertoires were generated with immunoSEQ multiplex PCR, while TCRdb's copy carries only in-frame clones and drops some. The repertoire consists of 50,000 or so clones, with approximately 83% occurring once and the leading ten covering around 11%. V was pared by 7 bases and J by 1 base, with 7 bases between. Germline loops: CDR1 LNHDA, CDR2 SQIVND (reference sequence). The CDR3 covers 12 residues. The receptor comes from an adult with an advanced solid tumor such as melanoma, head and neck, liver or kidney cancer. The sample was CD4+ or CD8+ T cells sorted from blood, taken in a trial of the OX40 agonist ivuxolimab. The V call is TRBV19, the J call TRBJ1-1; unclear D gene. Here the CDR3 DNA reads TGTGCCAGTACCGCGAGGAACACTGAAGCTTTCTTT. Translation gives CASTARNTEAFF.